This TCR beta chain stems from a study of PD-1 blockade in classical Hodgkin lymphoma. Noted time point: cycle 4 day 1 (C4D1), after five to seven weeks of nivolumab. All patients experienced relapse after autologous stem cell transplantation, and brentuximab vedotin exposure was variable. As to this clone: Its antigen is undetermined.

Broader study findings: Before treatment, complete responders showed about the same diversity as newly diagnosed patients. The study found that TCR diversity rose significantly by C4D1 in CD4+ but not CD8+ cells. Reports described newly diagnosed patients as having lower baseline TCR diversity than healthy donors.

The CDR3 length is 15 residues. Deletions cut 0 bases from V and 5 bases from J, with 13 bases between. Germline CDR1 and CDR2: MNHEY and SVGAGI. The method was immunoSEQ multiplex PCR; TCRdb's version includes in-frame clones alone and lacks a portion of them. This table has about 24,000 clones, 81% appearing once. Sequences were derived from peripheral blood mononuclear cells (PBMCs), sampled before the fourth cycle of nivolumab. The source is a human donor with classical Hodgkin lymphoma. This chain joins TRBV6-5 and TRBJ1-1; D ambiguous. CDR3 sequence: CASSYSTPGRTEAFF. The DNA of the CDR3 is TGTGCCAGCAGTTACTCGACCCCCGGGAGGACTGAAGCTTTCTTT.